The 27 T cell receptor beta chains below all came from one sample that was sequenced in a study of blood T cell repertoires in COVID-19. The method was immunoSEQ multiplex PCR; TCRdb's version includes in-frame clones alone and lacks a portion of them. The table lists approximately 280,000 clones, 90% of them singletons. Input material: peripheral blood. The receptors shown here come from a woman in her twenties or thirties with COVID-19, enrolled during active disease.

The chain has TRBV27 and TRBJ2-1; 7 bases match TRBD2. V gave up 0 bases and J gave up 8 bases; unmatched junction bases: 10. Per germline, CDR1 MNHEY and CDR2 SMNVEV (reference sequence). The CDR3 runs to 16 residues. The DNA for the CDR3 is TGTGCCAGCAGTTTATCTAGATGGGAGGGTAACGATGAGCAGTTCTTC. This gives the protein CASSLSRWEGNDEQFF.

The V call is TRBV5-1, the J call TRBJ2-1, with 8 nucleotides matching TRBD2. This CDR3 region has 15 residues. CDR1 is SGHRS and CDR2 is YFSETQ in the germline V gene. With V trimmed by 0 bases and J by 7 bases, 6 bases remained unmatched. CDR3 in amino acids: CASSLEGREANEQFF. CDR3 bases: TGCGCCAGCAGCTTGGAGGGGCGGGAGGCAAATGAGCAGTTCTTC.

The V call is TRBV29-1, the J call TRBJ2-7, with TRBD1 matching over 9 bases. The CDR3 runs to 13 residues. The junction had 5 bases not matched to a gene; V was cut back by 2 bases and J by 6 bases. Germline CDR1 SQVTM, CDR2 ANQGSEA. The CDR3: CSVEYRGLSEQYF. The CDR3 bases are TGCAGCGTTGAATACAGGGGGCTCTCCGAGCAGTACTTC.

A single count supports this clone. The rearrangement links TRBV15 to TRBJ2-2, with TRBD2 identical over 7 bases. Looked up from germline, CDR1 is LNHNV and CDR2 is YYDKDF (reference sequence). V trimming: 5 bases; J trimming: 3 bases; junction bases outside the gene matches: 9. The CDR3 covers 16 residues. The CDR3 DNA is TGTGCCACCAGCGGCGGGCGGGAGCGGGACACCGGGGAGCTGTTTTTT. Translated, it gives CATSGGRERDTGELFF.

This chain joins TRBV5-4 and TRBJ1-5; D gene unclear. Germline V gene sequence: CDR1 SGHNT, CDR2 YYREEE (reference sequence). V was shortened by 0 bases and J by 3 bases, with 7 bases between the two germline ends. The CDR3 has 14 amino acids. In DNA form, the CDR3 reads TGTGCCAGCAGCTTGGGGCCGAACAATCAGCCCCAGCATTTT. The encoded protein is CASSLGPNNQPQHF.

This clone was picked up a small number of times. This rearrangement joins TRBV4-2 to TRBJ2-1; D may be TRBD1 (5 bases). V was trimmed by 4 bases and J by 3 bases, leaving 7 bases between them. The CDR3 length is 13 residues. Germline CDR1 and CDR2: LGHNA and YNFKEQ. The CDR3 spells CASSRGFYNEQFF. The CDR3 coding sequence is TGTGCCAGCAGCCGGGGCTTCTACAATGAGCAGTTCTTC.

This rearrangement joins TRBV9 to TRBJ2-5; TRBD2 agrees at 8 bases. The V segment lost 4 bases and the J segment 4 bases; nucleotides outside the gene matches: 15. The CDR3 covers 17 residues. CDR1 is SGDLS, CDR2 YYNGEE, per germline. This chain's CDR3 is CASSLQPLGLVGETQYF. Here the CDR3 DNA reads TGTGCCAGCAGCCTCCAACCCCTGGGACTAGTCGGAGAGACCCAGTACTTC. Combining the CDR3 with reference TRBV9 and TRBJ2-5 gives the whole variable domain DSGVTQTPKHLITATGQRVTLRCSPRSGDLSVYWYQQSLDQGLQFLIQYYNGEERAKGNILERFSAQQFPDLHSELNLSSLELGDSALYFCASSLQPLGLVGETQYFGPGTRLLVL.

V gene TRBV4-1 combines with J gene TRBJ1-1, with D possibly being TRBD1 (5 bases). The CDR3 contains 14 residues. Deletions cut 1 base from V and 1 base from J, with 7 bases between. CDR1 is MGHRA and CDR2 is YSYEKL in the germline V gene. The CDR3 sequence: CASSQARANTEAFF. The CDR3 coding sequence is TGCGCCAGCAGCCAAGCCAGGGCGAACACTGAAGCTTTCTTT.

This rearrangement joins TRBV9 to TRBJ2-7, with D perhaps matching TRBD2 (6 bases). The CDR3 is 14 residues long. CDR1 is SGDLS, CDR2 YYNGEE, per germline. V gave up 3 bases and J gave up 3 bases, with 13 bases separating them. DNA for the CDR3: TGTGCCAGCAGCGGAAGACTAGATGGCTACGAGCAGTACTTC. Translated: CASSGRLDGYEQYF.

The chain couples TRBV4-1 to TRBJ2-7; D not certain. The germline V gene encodes CDR1 MGHRA and CDR2 YSYEKL. V dropped 0 bases and J dropped 4 bases, with 13 bases sitting between them. The CDR3 runs to 15 residues. CDR3: CASSQETLDPYEQYF. CDR3 bases: TGCGCCAGCAGCCAAGAGACCCTAGATCCGTACGAGCAGTACTTC.

The CDR3 here is CASSLVGNKQYF. The CDR3 coding sequence is TGTGCCAGCAGTTTAGTTGGCAACAAGCAGTACTTC. The chain links TRBV12-3 or TRBV12-4 to TRBJ2-7; D unresolved. Between the trimmed V and J ends, which lost 1 base and 8 bases, there was a span of 9 bases. The CDR3 has 12 amino acids.

This chain links TRBV19 with TRBJ1-1; 8 bases are shared with TRBD1. Looked up from germline, CDR1 is LNHDA and CDR2 is SQIVND (reference sequence). This CDR3 contains 15 residues. J gave up 1 base and V 5 bases, and 6 bases lay outside the gene matches. The CDR3: CASSQAGGTNTEAFF. The DNA of the CDR3 is TGTGCCAGTAGTCAAGCAGGGGGCACGAACACTGAAGCTTTCTTT.

The chain has TRBV21-1 and TRBJ1-3; the table's D call, TRBD1, has no DNA check behind it. TRBV21-1 is labeled a pseudogene. The CDR3 spans 13 residues. The CDR3 coding sequence is TGTGCCAGCAGCAACAGGGGTGGAAACACCATATATTTT. Translated: CASSNRGGNTIYF.

The chain has TRBV7-9 and TRBJ1-1; a weak D match, TRBD1 (5 bases). CDR1 and CDR2 from the germline V gene are SEHNR and FQNEAQ (reference sequence). CDR3 length equals 12 residues. V was trimmed by 6 bases and J by 5 bases, leaving 10 bases between them. The CDR3 bases are TGTGCCAGCAGAAAGGGGTGGACTGAAGCTTTCTTT. Protein: CASRKGWTEAFF.

In DNA, the CDR3 is TGTGCCAGCAGTTACTCCTGGGGGGGATCCCAAGATGGCTACACCTTC. Amino acids: CASSYSWGGSQDGYTF. The gene calls are TRBV6-5 and TRBJ1-2, with D maybe TRBD1 (5 bases). CDR3 size: 16 residues. V was trimmed by 0 bases and J by 6 bases, leaving 17 bases between them. From germline, CDR1 is MNHEY and CDR2 SVGAGI.

J is TRBJ2-3 and V is TRBV27; D uncertain. The CDR3 has 14 amino acids. Between the trimmed V and J ends, which lost 2 bases and 6 bases, there was a span of 12 bases. Germline V gene sequence: CDR1 MNHEY, CDR2 SMNVEV (reference sequence). Here the CDR3 reads CASSLRMIADTQYF. CDR3 coding DNA: TGTGCCAGCAGTTTAAGGATGATAGCTGATACGCAGTATTTT.

This clone came up once. The chain carries TRBV20-1 and TRBJ2-3; the D is unclear. V was pared by 0 bases and J by 7 bases, with 5 bases between. The CDR3 runs to 11 residues. The germline CDR1 and CDR2 sequences are DFQATT and SNEGSKA (reference sequence). CDR3 in amino acids: CSARDDYTQYF. CDR3 DNA: TGCAGTGCTAGAGATGACTATACGCAGTATTTT.

The genes are TRBV19 and TRBJ1-1; TRBD1 aligns across 10 bases. The CDR3 loop spans 13 amino acids. J was trimmed by 10 bases and V by 7 bases; bases with no gene match: 9. Germline V lookup: CDR1 LNHDA, CDR2 SQIVND (reference sequence). This chain's CDR3 is CASTPTGGASAFF. CDR3 bases: TGTGCCAGTACCCCGACAGGGGGCGCGTCAGCTTTCTTT.

V usage is TRBV27 and J usage is TRBJ2-1; D gene uncertain. The germline V gene has CDR1 MNHEY and CDR2 SMNVEV (reference sequence). The V end was cut by 2 bases, the J end by 6 bases, with 11 bases between. CDR3 size: 14 residues. CDR3 amino acids: CASSLSPHSNEQFF. CDR3 coding DNA: TGTGCCAGCAGTTTAAGCCCCCATTCCAATGAGCAGTTCTTC.

This chain connects TRBV6-9 to TRBJ2-7, with 9 bases that match TRBD1. This CDR3 comprises 18 residues. Germline CDR1 and CDR2: MNHGY and SVAAGI. The ends lost 2 bases at V and 2 bases at J; junction bases unmatched: 13. CDR3 region: CASSYPLGTGSRTYEQYF. The CDR3 DNA follows: TGTGCCAGCAGTTATCCGCTCGGGACAGGGAGCCGGACCTACGAGCAGTACTTC.

The CDR3 DNA sequence: TGTGCCAGCAGAAGGGACAGGGTCAGTGAGGGCAATCAGCCCCAGCATTTT. Translation gives CASRRDRVSEGNQPQHF. The chain uses TRBV2 and TRBJ1-5; 9 positions match TRBD1. The CDR3 has 17 amino acids. Trimming cost V 6 bases and J 2 bases; bases outside gene matches: 11. Germline loops: CDR1 SNHLY, CDR2 FYNNEI.

This chain joins TRBV30 and TRBJ1-1; D gene ambiguous. This CDR3 has 13 residues. Germline V gene data show CDR1 as GTSNPN and CDR2 as SVGIG (reference sequence). Trimming removed 3 bases at V and 5 bases at J, with 13 bases between. CDR3 bases: TGTGCCTGGAGCCTGGGTGGGGAGACTGAAGCTTTCTTT. Its translation is CAWSLGGETEAFF.

This chain uses TRBV28 with TRBJ2-1; 11 bases align to TRBD2. J lost 7 bases, V lost 5 bases, and 19 bases had no gene match. The length of the CDR3 is 19 residues. Germline loops: CDR1 MDHEN, CDR2 SYDVKM. CDR3 sequence: CASSEPGLAVPPSGNEQFF. CDR3 nucleotides: TGTGCCAGCAGTGAACCGGGACTAGCGGTACCCCCCTCAGGAAATGAGCAGTTCTTC. The whole variable domain, remainder taken from reference TRBV28 and TRBJ2-1, is DVKVTQSSRYLVKRTGEKVFLECVQDMDHENMFWYRQDPGLGLRLIYFSYDVKMKEKGDIPEGYSVSREKKERFSLILESASTNQTSMYLCASSEPGLAVPPSGNEQFFGPGTRLTVL.

This clone was seen once. V gene TRBV11-3 combines with J gene TRBJ2-7; no reliable D call. Germline lookup yields CDR1 SGHNT and CDR2 YENEEA. The CDR3 runs to 15 residues. Trimming cost V 2 bases and J 3 bases, with 14 bases left between them. CDR3 in DNA: TGTGCCAGCAGCTTATACGGTAGTGGCGGCTACGAGCAGTACTTC. It specifies CASSLYGSGGYEQYF. Variable domain in full (rest from reference TRBV11-3 and TRBJ2-7): EAGVVQSPRYKIIEKKQPVAFWCNPISGHNTLYWYLQNLGQGPELLIRYENEEAVDDSQLPKDRFSAERLKGVDSTLKIQPAELGDSAVYLCASSLYGSGGYEQYFGPGTRLTVT.

This chain uses TRBV3-1 (or the pseudogene TRBV3-2) with TRBJ2-3; TRBD2 agrees at 12 bases. The CDR3 is made up of 17 amino acids. Germline-derived CDR1 and CDR2 are LGHDT and YNNKEL (reference sequence). Trimming at V came to 3 bases and at J to 1 base, leaving 5 bases not matched to a gene. CDR3 DNA: TGTGCCAGCAGCCAGCCCTCTAGCGGGAGGGGCACAGATACGCAGTATTTT. It encodes CASSQPSSGRGTDTQYF.

This chain links TRBV6-4 with TRBJ2-7; TRBD1 matches at 7 bases. The CDR3 runs 14 residues. The V gene end was trimmed by 3 bases and the J gene end by 0 bases; junction bases not matched to a gene: 2. Germline V gives CDR1 MRHNA, CDR2 SNTAGT. The CDR3 DNA sequence: TGTGCCAGCAGTGAGGACAGGCTCTCCTACGAGCAGTACTTC. This sequence encodes CASSEDRLSYEQYF.

A note on this clone: Other DNA sequences in this sample translate to the same CDR3. V gene TRBV28 combines with J gene TRBJ1-2, with D uncertain. CDR1 is MDHEN, CDR2 SYDVKM, per germline. This CDR3 is 10 amino acids long. V was clipped by 8 bases and J by 7 bases, with 8 bases between them. The CDR3 spells CASSSGGYTF. The CDR3 region has the DNA TGTGCCAGCTCGTCGGGTGGCTACACCTTC.